The 21 T cell receptor beta chains below all came from one sample that was sequenced in a study of blood T cells in healthy people across ages. The use of a sample-barcoded 5' primer and a J-beta primer mix characterized a second PCR of roughly 7 to 11 cycles. TCRdb analysed the 5' RACE reads with MiXCR anew, one entry per CDR3 protein. The sample contains around 780,000 distinct CDR3 sequences, roughly 25% of which appear only once. The sample also formed part of further work on T cells of mothers and their children.

The sequencing input was blood. These receptors originate from a boy younger than 18 in good health.

This clonotype was counted between two and nine times. The chain carries TRBV29-1 and TRBJ1-2; D gene unclear. CDR3 length: 11 residues. Germline assignment: CDR1 SQVTM and CDR2 ANQGSEA. V lost 4 bases to trimming and J lost 7 bases, with 10 bases between them. CDR3 region: CSVVGDFGYTF. The CDR3 DNA is TGCAGCGTTGTCGGGGATTTTGGCTACACCTTC.

This chain joins TRBV20-1 and TRBJ1-2; no definite D call. This CDR3 is built from 14 residues. V was shortened by 3 bases and J by 4 bases, with 15 bases between the two germline ends. Germline-derived CDR1 and CDR2 are DFQATT and SNEGSKA (reference sequence). CDR3 sequence: CSASAFDESYGYTF. The CDR3 DNA reads as TGCAGTGCTAGCGCATTCGACGAAAGCTATGGCTACACCTTC.

This chain links TRBV12-3 or TRBV12-4 with TRBJ2-3, with TRBD2 identical over 11 bases. Unmatched junction bases numbered 9, after V lost 6 bases and J lost 4 bases. The CDR3 has 16 amino acids. CDR3 bases: TGTGCCAGCAGCCCCCTAGCGGGGGGCTGGGCAGATACGCAGTATTTT. Translation: CASSPLAGGWADTQYF.

This clonotype showed up just a few times. The rearrangement uses TRBV20-1 and TRBJ2-5; 11 bases line up with TRBD2. Germline V gives CDR1 DFQATT, CDR2 SNEGSKA (reference sequence). This CDR3 region has 15 residues. The CDR3 sequence: CSLLNSGGAEETQYF. DNA for the CDR3: TGCAGCCTTCTTAATAGCGGGGGGGCCGAAGAGACCCAGTACTTC.

In its sample, this clonotype was seen a few times. The CDR3 nucleotides read TGTGCCACCAGTGATTACAGCTCCTACGAGCAGTACTTC. It encodes CATSDYSSYEQYF. This chain connects TRBV24-1 to TRBJ2-7; D remains unclear. Trimming shortened V by 2 bases and J by 0 bases, and 4 bases separated the two germline ends. The CDR3 is made up of 13 amino acids. Germline V gene sequence: CDR1 KGHDR, CDR2 SFDVKD.

The chain has TRBV12-3 or TRBV12-4 and TRBJ1-1; D gene unclear. V lost 3 bases and J lost 1, with 18 bases in between. The CDR3 runs to 17 residues. CDR3 protein: CASSFTVRISRNTEAFF. Written as DNA, the CDR3 is TGTGCCAGCAGTTTTACTGTACGGATAAGTAGGAACACTGAAGCTTTCTTT.

This clonotype has only a few counts. The V gene is TRBV5-1, the J gene TRBJ1-5; TRBD1 might be the D (6 bases). The CDR3 length is 14 residues. CDR1 is SGHRS and CDR2 is YFSETQ in the germline V gene. V shed 0 bases and J shed 6 bases, with 10 bases lying between them. The CDR3, as DNA: TGCGCCAGCAGCTTGGAGGGGGGGGGTCAGCCCCAGCATTTT. The encoded protein is CASSLEGGGQPQHF.

This clonotype was seen more than once but under ten times. V gene TRBV20-1 combines with J gene TRBJ2-6; possibly TRBD1 or TRBD2 for D (5 bases each). Between the trimmed V and J ends, which lost 5 bases and 0 bases, there was a span of 14 bases. CDR3 length: 16 residues. Per the germline V gene, CDR1 is DFQATT and CDR2 is SNEGSKA (reference sequence). The CDR3 loop reads CSAERFGASGANVLTF. For the CDR3, the DNA is TGCAGTGCTGAGCGGTTTGGGGCCTCTGGGGCCAACGTCCTGACTTTC.

This clonotype was found a few times. The rearrangement links TRBV29-1 to TRBJ2-7, with 9 nucleotides matching TRBD1. The CDR3 has 14 residues. The J segment lost 3 bases and the V segment lost 7 bases, leaving 10 bases of the junction unmatched. CDR1 and CDR2 (germline): SQVTM, ANQGSEA. The CDR3 loop reads CSARSGQGVYEQYF. Here the CDR3 DNA reads TGCAGCGCCCGATCGGGACAGGGAGTCTACGAGCAGTACTTC.

There are a few counts of this clonotype. The chain employs TRBV9 and TRBJ2-5; 8 nucleotides line up with TRBD2. Unmatched junction bases numbered 8, after V lost 3 bases and J lost 1 base. The CDR3 length is 16 residues. CDR1 and CDR2 (germline): SGDLS, YYNGEE. In nucleotides, the CDR3 is TGTGCCAGCAGCGACCCCGGGGGGGAGGGCCAAGAGACCCAGTACTTC. It specifies CASSDPGGEGQETQYF.

This chain joins TRBV20-1 and TRBJ2-1; D is possibly TRBD2 (5 bases). Germline-derived CDR1 and CDR2 are DFQATT and SNEGSKA (reference sequence). V was trimmed by 1 base and J by 4 bases, leaving 11 bases between them. CDR3 length: 14 amino acids. CDR3 DNA: TGCAGTGCTAGAGTGGGGAGAATTTACAATGAGCAGTTCTTC. Encoded protein: CSARVGRIYNEQFF.

This clonotype came up a few times. The CDR3 nucleotides read TGTGCCAGCAGCTTAGGGCCAGCCTATGGCTACACCTTC. Its protein product is CASSLGPAYGYTF. This chain uses TRBV7-3 with TRBJ1-2, with no clear D. CDR3 length: 13 amino acids. Germline-derived CDR1 and CDR2 are SGHTA and FQGTGA. Trimming took 2 bases from V and 4 from J, leaving 8 bases between them.

The chain has TRBV7-9 and TRBJ2-1, with TRBD1 matching 8 bases. This CDR3 contains 15 residues. After removal of 5 bases from V and 6 bases from J, the junction contained 9 bases not matched to a gene. Germline values: CDR1 SEHNR, CDR2 FQNEAQ (reference sequence). CDR3 loop: CASSPDRVRVNEQFF. CDR3 sequence (DNA): TGTGCCAGCAGCCCGGACAGGGTAAGGGTCAATGAGCAGTTCTTC.

The V call is TRBV20-1, the J call TRBJ2-1; 7 nucleotides match TRBD1. V was pared by 3 bases and J by 2 bases, with 7 bases of the junction left unmatched. CDR1 is DFQATT and CDR2 is SNEGSKA in the germline V gene (reference sequence). This CDR3 is 15 amino acids long. CDR3 DNA sequence: TGCAGTGCTAGCCTGACAGGGAGCCCCTACAATGAGCAGTTCTTC. This gives the protein CSASLTGSPYNEQFF.

The chain has TRBV20-1 and TRBJ1-2; weak D call: TRBD1 (6 bases). The CDR3 extends over 12 amino acids. With 6 bases removed from V and 8 bases from J, the gap between germline ends came to 16 bases. In germline, CDR1 is DFQATT, CDR2 SNEGSKA (reference sequence). The CDR3 here is CSAPGESRGYTF. The CDR3 coding sequence is TGCAGTGCCCCAGGGGAATCAAGGGGCTACACCTTC.

The chain combines TRBV29-1 with TRBJ2-3; the match to TRBD2 covers 11 bases. V lost 6 bases to trimming and J lost 6 bases; unmatched junction nucleotides: 8. The CDR3 runs 14 residues. Germline CDR1 and CDR2: SQVTM and ANQGSEA. In nucleotides, the CDR3 is TGCAGCGTGGAACTAGCGGGGGAGTCGGATACGCAGTATTTT. It yields the protein CSVELAGESDTQYF.

This clonotype occurred a few times. The rearrangement uses TRBV6-5 and TRBJ2-7; D tentatively reads TRBD1 or TRBD2 (5 bases each). Germline CDR1 reads MNHEY; CDR2 reads SVGAGI. Trimming cost V 2 bases and J 5 bases, with 16 bases left between them. This CDR3 region has 15 residues. The CDR3 bases are TGTGCCAGCAGTTACAGGGACGGGGCAGGCCACGAGCAGTACTTC. This gives the protein CASSYRDGAGHEQYF.

The rearrangement joins TRBV7-9 to TRBJ1-2; D is ambiguous. Trimming took 1 base from V and 2 from J, leaving 8 bases between them. The CDR3 covers 14 residues. The germline V gene encodes CDR1 SEHNR and CDR2 FQNEAQ (reference sequence). The CDR3 bases are TGTGCCAGCAGCTTAGTCCCTGTAAACTATGGCTACACCTTC. It is translated as CASSLVPVNYGYTF.

V and J are TRBV30 and TRBJ2-5; the D call may be TRBD1 or TRBD2 (5 bases each). Germline V lookup: CDR1 GTSNPN, CDR2 SVGIG (reference sequence). The CDR3 covers 13 residues. V was cut by 3 bases and J by 3 bases, with 11 bases left in between. The DNA for the CDR3 is TGTGCCTGGAGGCAGGGACCCAAAGAGACCCAGTACTTC. It yields the protein CAWRQGPKETQYF.

Remarks on this clonotype: The germline gene is not matched at one end of the junction; a read error may be the cause. V usage is TRBV18 and J usage is TRBJ2-5; 9 bases match TRBD1. Germline assignment: CDR1 KGHSH and CDR2 LQKENI. The CDR3 contains 16 residues. The CDR3 region is CASPPRGTGYGETQYF. The CDR3 bases are TGTGCCAGCCCACCACGGGGGACAGGGTATGGAGAGACCCAGTACTTC.

The chain links TRBV5-1 to TRBJ2-2; D perhaps matches TRBD1 (5 bases). This CDR3 has 12 residues. Germline CDR1 is SGHRS and CDR2 is YFSETQ. V was clipped by 8 bases and J by 6 bases, with 11 bases between them. The CDR3 coding sequence is TGCGCCAGTGGGCAGGGCGCCGGGGAGCTGTTTTTT. It translates to CASGQGAGELFF.